Following are 2 T cell receptor beta chains from one sample sequenced in a study of T cell responses to AZD1222 COVID-19 vaccine. Assay used: immunoSEQ multiplex PCR; TCRdb lists only in-frame clones, some missing. The data contain 100,000 to 150,000 clones, more than 70% of them seen just once; the ten biggest clones take up more than 4%. Specimen: peripheral blood, collected on day 0 of AZD1222 vaccination. The receptors originated from an adult in good health.

This clone was seen a handful of times. The gene calls are TRBV20-1 and TRBJ1-1; 7 bases line up with TRBD1. With V trimmed by 6 bases and J by 10 bases, 8 bases remained unmatched. The germline CDR1 and CDR2 sequences are DFQATT and SNEGSKA (reference sequence). The CDR3 is made up of 11 amino acids. CDR3 region: CSATRDSAAFF. In DNA form, the CDR3 reads TGCAGTGCGACCCGGGACAGTGCAGCTTTCTTT.

This clone qualifies as medium-sized. This sequence joins TRBV21-1 and TRBJ2-7; the table assigns TRBD2, which was not confirmed against the DNA. TRBV21-1 is described as a pseudogene. This CDR3 contains 14 residues. The CDR3 DNA is TGTGCCAGCACCGAGCTATCGTCCTCCTACGAGCAGTACTTC. This gives the protein CASTELSSSYEQYF.